The clone carrying this TCR beta chain was observed a single time. The antigen is unknown. The record originates from a study of cytomegalovirus exposure and HLA in healthy donors. Findings and caveats of the study: Certain sequence variants were highly shared and formed a cluster, and this cluster was likely a sequencing artifact.

The CDR3 is 16 residues long. V was pared by 6 bases and J by 2 bases, with 12 bases of the junction left unmatched. The germline V gene has CDR1 SGHRS and CDR2 YFSETQ. Use of 60 Vbeta and 13 Jbeta primers characterized the PCR. Assay: immunoSEQ multiplex PCR; the TCRdb copy retains only in-frame clones and omits some. The table shows about 110,000 clones, with roughly 80% occurring only once. This clonotype originated in a woman between 40 and 55 years old in good health and CMV-seropositive. The chain joins TRBV5-1 to TRBJ2-3; TRBD2 aligns across 7 bases. What was sequenced was PBMCs. CDR3 sequence reads: CASNLMGDYSTDTQYF. CDR3 nucleotide sequence: TGCGCCAGCAACCTCATGGGGGACTACTCCACAGATACGCAGTATTTT.